These 30 T cell receptor beta chains were all obtained from the same sample, sequenced in a study of blood T cell repertoires in COVID-19. Profiled with immunoSEQ multiplex PCR; TCRdb holds only in-frame clones, not every one. Found here are more than 80,000 clones, around 86% of them singletons; the top ten hold under 8.5%. Sequencing was carried out using peripheral blood. The receptors derive from a man between 45 and 60 years old with active COVID-19.

This clone is a singleton in its sample. V is TRBV28 and J is TRBJ2-3, with 8 bases that match TRBD1. The CDR3 totals 15 residues. Germline lookup yields CDR1 MDHEN and CDR2 SYDVKM. V lost 2 bases, J lost 4 bases, and 5 bases stayed unmatched. The DNA for the CDR3 is TGTGCCAGCAGTTTAGCTCAGGGGGCCGCAGATACGCAGTATTTT. Translation: CASSLAQGAADTQYF.

This clone showed up just a few times. The genes are TRBV7-2 and TRBJ2-5, with TRBD1 identical over 9 bases. Trimming cost V 1 base and J 5 bases; bases outside gene matches: 5. Germline CDR1 is SGHTA and CDR2 is FQGNSA. This CDR3 spans 15 amino acids. The CDR3 loop reads CASSLGDRVLETQYF. The DNA for the CDR3 is TGTGCCAGCAGCTTAGGGGACAGGGTTTTGGAGACCCAGTACTTC.

CDR3 region: CASSLFKGETQYF. DNA of the CDR3: TGTGCCAGCAGTTTATTCAAGGGGGAGACCCAGTACTTC. The rearrangement joins TRBV12-3 or TRBV12-4 to TRBJ2-5; a possible D gene is TRBD1 (5 bases). The ends were cut back, 2 bases at V and 5 bases at J, with 9 bases in the middle. The CDR3 contains 13 residues.

V gene TRBV30 combines with J gene TRBJ1-2; unclear D gene. In germline, CDR1 is GTSNPN, CDR2 SVGIG (reference sequence). The CDR3 has 13 amino acids. V was clipped by 3 bases and J by 2 bases, with 10 bases between them. The CDR3 reads CAWSVGINYGYTF. As DNA, the CDR3 is TGTGCCTGGAGCGTCGGGATAAACTATGGCTACACCTTC.

By sample share, this clone is medium-sized. The identical CDR3 is also encoded by other nucleotide sequences in the sample. V usage is TRBV27 and J usage is TRBJ2-2, with D possibly matching TRBD1 (5 bases). There are 17 residues in the CDR3. From germline, CDR1 is MNHEY and CDR2 SMNVEV (reference sequence). The V and J ends lost 4 bases and 7 bases respectively, with 22 bases between them. The CDR3 nucleotides are TGTGCCAGCAGTTCCCACCCCGAGTCCCAAGGGGTCGGGGAGCTGTTTTTT. Protein product: CASSSHPESQGVGELFF.

The chain joins TRBV11-2 to TRBJ2-7, with D uncertain. The CDR3 spans 11 residues. The germline gives CDR1 SGHAT, CDR2 FQNNGV. V dropped 7 bases and J dropped 0 bases, with 4 bases sitting between them. The CDR3 reads CASIHSYEQYF. DNA of the CDR3: TGTGCCAGCATCCACTCCTACGAGCAGTACTTC.

This sequence joins TRBV7-9 and TRBJ2-3; possible D gene TRBD2, 5 bases. Germline CDR1 reads SEHNR; CDR2 reads FQNEAQ (reference sequence). The CDR3 runs to 17 residues. Between the trimmed V and J ends, which lost 5 bases and 0 bases, there was a span of 18 bases. The CDR3 region is CASSPRPFGGSTDTQYF. DNA of the CDR3: TGTGCCAGCAGCCCGAGGCCCTTCGGAGGTAGCACAGATACGCAGTATTTT.

The chain joins TRBV28 to TRBJ1-2, with D perhaps matching TRBD1 (5 bases). Germline V gene lookup returns CDR1 MDHEN and CDR2 SYDVKM. Trimming stripped 6 bases from V and 5 bases from J, with 19 bases between. The CDR3 consists of 15 residues. The CDR3 DNA reads as TGTGCCAGCAGGACATCGGCGGGGGGGGAGTATGGCTACACCTTC. It encodes CASRTSAGGEYGYTF.

The chain employs TRBV5-4 and TRBJ2-4, with D maybe TRBD2 (6 bases). Germline assignment: CDR1 SGHNT and CDR2 YYREEE (reference sequence). The length of the CDR3 is 12 residues. V lost 2 bases and J 11 bases, leaving 11 bases between the germline ends. The CDR3 here is CASSFPGGVQYF. The DNA for the CDR3 is TGTGCCAGCAGCTTCCCAGGCGGGGTTCAGTACTTC.

The genes are TRBV7-7 and TRBJ2-3, with 10 positions matching TRBD2. This CDR3 comprises 15 residues. Germline V gene sequence: CDR1 SSHAT, CDR2 FNYEAQ (reference sequence). Trimming took 1 base from V and 6 from J; bases not matched to a gene: 4. The CDR3 loop reads CASSLGSGRSDTQYF. As DNA, the CDR3 is TGTGCCAGCAGCTTAGGTAGCGGGAGGAGCGATACGCAGTATTTT.

The chain is built from TRBV30 and TRBJ1-1; D is ambiguous. Trimming took off 3 bases at V and 4 bases at J, with 15 bases between the two ends. Germline V CDR1 and CDR2: GTSNPN, SVGIG (reference sequence). The CDR3 is made up of 14 amino acids. The CDR3 DNA sequence: TGTGCCTGGAGAAGGTCGGGGTCGACCACTGAAGCTTTCTTT. Protein product: CAWRRSGSTTEAFF.

This clone was seen only once. V usage is TRBV6-2 or TRBV6-3 and J usage is TRBJ1-2; tentative D call: TRBD1 (6 bases). The CDR3 length is 15 residues. From germline, CDR1 is MNHEY and CDR2 SVGEGT. V lost 2 bases and J lost 4, with 14 bases in between. CDR3 nucleotides: TGTGCCAGCAGTTACCAGCAGGGGACCATCTATGGCTACACCTTC. This gives the protein CASSYQQGTIYGYTF.

This chain links TRBV7-3 with TRBJ2-7; D is undetermined. This CDR3 has 13 amino acids. Germline loops: CDR1 SGHTA, CDR2 FQGTGA. Between the trimmed V and J ends, which lost 5 bases and 3 bases, there was a span of 11 bases. The CDR3, as DNA: TGTGCCAGCAGCGCCTCCCCGGGCTACGAGCAGTACTTC. It yields the protein CASSASPGYEQYF.

V is TRBV19 and J is TRBJ1-3, with D unresolved. The CDR3 sequence is 14 residues long. CDR1 and CDR2 from the germline V gene are LNHDA and SQIVND (reference sequence). V was shortened by 2 bases and J by 0 bases, with 5 bases between the two germline ends. CDR3 nucleotide sequence: TGTGCCAGTAGTATAAGCGGCTCTGGAAACACCATATATTTT. Protein sequence: CASSISGSGNTIYF.

V is TRBV7-2 and J is TRBJ2-1; the D is unclear. This CDR3 has 15 amino acids. Germline V gene data show CDR1 as SGHTA and CDR2 as FQGNSA. Trimming stripped 4 bases from V and 5 bases from J, with 15 bases between. DNA for the CDR3: TGTGCCAGCAGCTCCGACTTCATGAAAAACAATGAGCAGTTCTTC. Residues: CASSSDFMKNNEQFF.

This chain links TRBV5-1 with TRBJ2-7, with D perhaps matching TRBD1 (6 bases). CDR3 length equals 13 residues. Trimming took off 0 bases at V and 6 bases at J, with 10 bases between the two ends. Germline values: CDR1 SGHRS, CDR2 YFSETQ. The CDR3 bases are TGCGCCAGCAGCTTGGATTCAGGGGCCGAGCAGTACTTC. Translated: CASSLDSGAEQYF.

This clone was recorded once. The J gene is TRBJ1-3, the V gene TRBV6-5; TRBD1 matches 12 bases. V trimming: 9 bases; J trimming: 2 bases; junction bases outside the gene matches: 2. The CDR3 is 14 residues long. CDR1 and CDR2 from the germline V gene are MNHEY and SVGAGI. CDR3 nucleotides: TGTGCCAGTGGGACAGGGGGCACTGGAAACACCATATATTTT. Translated: CASGTGGTGNTIYF.

Remarks on this clone: Distinct nucleotide sequences in the sample also encode this CDR3. The CDR3, as DNA: TGTGCCAGCGGGGACAGTCCGAACACTGAAGCTTTCTTT. Protein: CASGDSPNTEAFF. This sequence joins TRBV3-1 (or the pseudogene TRBV3-2) and TRBJ1-1, with TRBD1 matching over 7 bases. V was clipped by 8 bases and J by 1 base; unmatched bases: 4. The germline V gene has CDR1 LGHDT and CDR2 YNNKEL (reference sequence). This CDR3 comprises 13 residues.

V gene TRBV25-1 combines with J gene TRBJ1-4; TRBD1 matches 7 bases. The V gene end was trimmed by 1 base and the J gene end by 0 bases; junction bases not matched to a gene: 2. The CDR3 contains 16 residues. The germline V gene encodes CDR1 MGHDK and CDR2 SYGVNS. In DNA form, the CDR3 reads TGTGCCAGCAGTGAATGGCAGGGGGCAACTAATGAAAAACTGTTTTTT. As protein: CASSEWQGATNEKLFF.

V is TRBV18 and J is TRBJ2-1; TRBD1 matches at 7 bases. The CDR3 has 16 amino acids. Trimming took 6 bases from V and 0 from J; bases not matched to a gene: 8. The germline CDR1 and CDR2 sequences are KGHSH and LQKENI. CDR3: CASSSRGQSSYNEQFF. The CDR3 region has the DNA TGTGCCAGCTCGTCCCGGGGACAGAGCTCCTACAATGAGCAGTTCTTC. Based on the CDR3 plus reference TRBV18 and TRBJ2-1, the full variable domain is NAGVMQNPRHLVRRRGQEARLRCSPMKGHSHVYWYRQLPEEGLKFMVYLQKENIIDESGMPKERFSAEFPKEGPSILRIQQVVRGDSAAYFCASSSRGQSSYNEQFFGPGTRLTVL.

The chain combines TRBV28 with TRBJ2-7; no clear D gene. Between the trimmed V and J ends, which lost 6 bases and 2 bases, there was a span of 14 bases. The CDR3 sequence is 14 residues long. Per the germline V gene, CDR1 is MDHEN and CDR2 is SYDVKM. The CDR3 spells CASSAIRSPYEQYF. CDR3 nucleotides: TGTGCCAGCAGCGCCATACGGAGCCCCTACGAGCAGTACTTC.

This clone was seen a single time. The chain carries TRBV5-4 and TRBJ1-4; a weak D match, TRBD1 (6 bases). Looked up from germline, CDR1 is SGHNT and CDR2 is YYREEE (reference sequence). Trimming left V 4 bases short and J 8 bases short, with 27 bases between. The CDR3 extends over 18 amino acids. Written as DNA, the CDR3 is TGTGCCAGCAGCGTGGGGGGTCGTATGGCAGGGGAAGAAGAAAAACTGTTTTTT. Protein product: CASSVGGRMAGEEEKLFF. The full variable domain, with the rest looked up from reference TRBV5-4 and TRBJ1-4, is ETGVTQSPTHLIKTRGQQVTLRCSSQSGHNTVSWYQQALGQGPQFIFQYYREEENGRGNFPPRFSGLQFPNYSSELNVNALELDDSALYLCASSVGGRMAGEEEKLFFGSGTQLSVL.

The gene calls are TRBV19 and TRBJ1-2; tentative D call: TRBD1 (5 bases). Germline V lookup: CDR1 LNHDA, CDR2 SQIVND (reference sequence). The CDR3 runs to 12 residues. The V and J ends lost 6 bases and 5 bases respectively, with 10 bases between them. The CDR3 is CASRSGGYGYTF. The CDR3 DNA reads as TGTGCCAGTAGGTCCGGGGGATATGGCTACACCTTC.

The chain uses TRBV27 and TRBJ2-3; D perhaps matches TRBD2 (5 bases). V dropped 4 bases and J dropped 0 bases, with 17 bases sitting between them. CDR1 MNHEY and CDR2 SMNVEV come from the germline V gene (reference sequence). The CDR3 is 17 amino acids. The CDR3 DNA reads as TGTGCCAGCAGTTCCTCTCTGATGCGGGCCAGCACAGATACGCAGTATTTT. Its protein product is CASSSSLMRASTDTQYF.

The chain uses TRBV19 and TRBJ2-1; 8 nucleotides agree with TRBD1. The V and J ends lost 5 bases and 0 bases, in that order; junction bases with no gene match: 9. The CDR3 loop spans 17 amino acids. Germline loops: CDR1 LNHDA, CDR2 SQIVND (reference sequence). The CDR3 sequence is CASSPLRTGSSYNEQFF. The CDR3, as DNA: TGTGCCAGTAGTCCCCTACGGACAGGGAGCTCCTACAATGAGCAGTTCTTC.

The chain couples TRBV18 to TRBJ1-2, with D maybe TRBD1 (6 bases). Germline V lookup: CDR1 KGHSH, CDR2 LQKENI. The V end was cut by 3 bases, the J end by 4 bases, with 15 bases between. The CDR3 consists of 15 residues. The CDR3: CASSPPTRTVYGYTF. The CDR3 DNA is TGTGCCAGCTCACCCCCGACAAGGACAGTCTATGGCTACACCTTC.

This clone has just a few counts. The V gene is TRBV7-9, the J gene TRBJ2-7; D is possibly TRBD1 (5 bases). The CDR3 sequence is 13 residues long. CDR1 and CDR2 from the germline V gene are SEHNR and FQNEAQ (reference sequence). Trimming took 3 bases from V and 7 from J, leaving 13 bases between them. The CDR3 sequence is CASSFARVEEQYF. In DNA, the CDR3 is TGTGCCAGCAGCTTTGCCAGGGTAGAAGAGCAGTACTTC.

The J gene is TRBJ2-3, the V gene TRBV24-1, with 8 nucleotides matching TRBD2. V was pared by 12 bases and J by 3 bases, with 13 bases of the junction left unmatched. This CDR3 is 15 amino acids long. The V gene's germline CDR1 is KGHDR and CDR2 SFDVKD. In DNA, the CDR3 is TGTGCCCGCGGGGGGATTACCTACCCAACAGATACGCAGTATTTT. Protein: CARGGITYPTDTQYF.

This clone was detected once. The chain combines TRBV11-2 with TRBJ1-2; 8 bases line up with TRBD1. CDR1 is SGHAT, CDR2 FQNNGV, per germline. The V segment lost 5 bases and the J segment 4 bases; nucleotides outside the gene matches: 18. The CDR3 runs to 18 residues. In nucleotides, the CDR3 is TGTGCCAGCAGCGCTCGACAGGGGACCGTCTCTATCCCCTATGGCTACACCTTC. As protein: CASSARQGTVSIPYGYTF.

The chain links TRBV19 to TRBJ2-1; the D gene is possibly TRBD2 (5 bases). V was shortened by 9 bases and J by 9 bases, with 12 bases between the two germline ends. CDR3 length equals 11 residues. Germline values: CDR1 LNHDA, CDR2 SQIVND (reference sequence). The CDR3 nucleotides read TGTGCCAGCCGGACGAGCGGTGAGCAGTTCTTC. Amino acids: CASRTSGEQFF.